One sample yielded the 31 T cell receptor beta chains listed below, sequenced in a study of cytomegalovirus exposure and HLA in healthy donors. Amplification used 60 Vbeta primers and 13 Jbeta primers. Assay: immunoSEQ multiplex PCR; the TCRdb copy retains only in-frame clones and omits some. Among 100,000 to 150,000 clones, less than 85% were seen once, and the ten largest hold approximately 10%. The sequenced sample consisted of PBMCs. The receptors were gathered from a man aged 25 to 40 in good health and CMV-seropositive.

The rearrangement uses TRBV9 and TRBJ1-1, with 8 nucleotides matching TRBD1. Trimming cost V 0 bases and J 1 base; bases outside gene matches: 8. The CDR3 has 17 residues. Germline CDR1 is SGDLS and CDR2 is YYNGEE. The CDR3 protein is CASSVALSGQGNTEAFF. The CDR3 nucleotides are TGTGCCAGCAGCGTAGCATTGAGTGGACAGGGGAACACTGAAGCTTTCTTT.

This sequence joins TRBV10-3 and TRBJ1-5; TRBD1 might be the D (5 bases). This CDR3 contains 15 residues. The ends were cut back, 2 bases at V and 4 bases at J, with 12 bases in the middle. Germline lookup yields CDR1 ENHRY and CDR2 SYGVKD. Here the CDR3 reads CAISEGREGNQPQHF. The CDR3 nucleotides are TGTGCCATCAGTGAGGGCAGGGAGGGAAATCAGCCCCAGCATTTT.

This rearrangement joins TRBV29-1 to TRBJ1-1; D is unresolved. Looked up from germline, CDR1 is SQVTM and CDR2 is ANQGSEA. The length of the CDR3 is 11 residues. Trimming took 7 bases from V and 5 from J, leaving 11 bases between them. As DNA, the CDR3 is TGCAGCGCCCGTCAGGTAACTGAAGCTTTCTTT. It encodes CSARQVTEAFF.

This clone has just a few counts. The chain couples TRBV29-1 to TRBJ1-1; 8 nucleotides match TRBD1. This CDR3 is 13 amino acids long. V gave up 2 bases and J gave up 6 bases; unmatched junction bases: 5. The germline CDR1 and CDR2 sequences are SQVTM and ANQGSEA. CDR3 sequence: CSVENSQGAEAFF. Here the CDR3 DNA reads TGCAGCGTTGAAAACTCACAGGGGGCTGAAGCTTTCTTT.

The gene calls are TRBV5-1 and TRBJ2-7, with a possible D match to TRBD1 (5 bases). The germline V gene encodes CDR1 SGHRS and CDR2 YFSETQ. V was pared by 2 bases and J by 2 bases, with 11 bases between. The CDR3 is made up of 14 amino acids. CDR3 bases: TGCGCCAGCAGCTTAGGGGATTTTCCCTACGAGCAGTACTTC. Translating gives CASSLGDFPYEQYF.

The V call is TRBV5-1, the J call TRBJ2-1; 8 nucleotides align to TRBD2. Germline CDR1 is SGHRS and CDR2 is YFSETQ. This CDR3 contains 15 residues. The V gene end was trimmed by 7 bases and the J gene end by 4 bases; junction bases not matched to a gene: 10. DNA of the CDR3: TGCGCCAGCGTTTCAGCGGGGGCCTCTTACAATGAGCAGTTCTTC. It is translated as CASVSAGASYNEQFF.

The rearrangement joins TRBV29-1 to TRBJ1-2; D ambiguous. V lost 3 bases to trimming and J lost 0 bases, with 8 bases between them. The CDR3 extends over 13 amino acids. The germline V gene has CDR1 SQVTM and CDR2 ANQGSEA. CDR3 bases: TGCAGCGTTGATACGGTCACTAACTATGGCTACACCTTC. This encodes CSVDTVTNYGYTF.

The CDR3 region is CASSSSGTGGVQPQHF. The CDR3 DNA follows: TGTGCCAGCAGCTCGAGTGGGACAGGGGGTGTTCAGCCCCAGCATTTT. This chain uses TRBV7-9 with TRBJ1-5; 11 nucleotides match TRBD1. Germline V lookup: CDR1 SEHNR, CDR2 FQNEAQ (reference sequence). The CDR3 covers 16 residues. V shed 4 bases, J shed 6 bases, and the junction held 8 bases outside the gene matches.

CDR3 protein: CASNPSGVYEQYF. The CDR3 DNA reads as TGTGCCAGCAACCCTAGCGGGGTCTACGAGCAGTACTTC. The V and J genes are TRBV28 and TRBJ2-7; 9 nucleotides align to TRBD2. Germline V gene data show CDR1 as MDHEN and CDR2 as SYDVKM. V was pared by 7 bases and J by 3 bases, with 4 bases of the junction left unmatched. The CDR3 is made up of 13 amino acids.

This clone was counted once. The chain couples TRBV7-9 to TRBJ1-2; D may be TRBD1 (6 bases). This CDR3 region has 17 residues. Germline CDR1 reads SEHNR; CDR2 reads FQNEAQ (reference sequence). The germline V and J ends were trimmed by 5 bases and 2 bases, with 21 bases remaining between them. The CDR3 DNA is TGTGCCAGCAGCGTTACATTATGGACAGATTTGAACTATGGCTACACCTTC. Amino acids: CASSVTLWTDLNYGYTF.

In nucleotides, the CDR3 is TGTGCCAGCAGTTCCCAGGGTGCTTACTATGGCTACACCTTC. This gives the protein CASSSQGAYYGYTF. V gene TRBV28 combines with J gene TRBJ1-2; D is perhaps TRBD1 (5 bases). The V gene lost 4 bases and the J gene lost 3 bases, with 12 bases spanning the gap. Germline V gives CDR1 MDHEN, CDR2 SYDVKM. There are 14 residues in the CDR3.

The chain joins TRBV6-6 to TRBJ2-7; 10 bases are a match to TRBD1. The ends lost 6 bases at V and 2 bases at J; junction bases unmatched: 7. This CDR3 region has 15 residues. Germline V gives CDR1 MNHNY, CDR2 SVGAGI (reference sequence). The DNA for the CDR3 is TGTGCCAGCAGGCAGACAGGGGGCTCAACCTACGAGCAGTACTTC. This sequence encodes CASRQTGGSTYEQYF.

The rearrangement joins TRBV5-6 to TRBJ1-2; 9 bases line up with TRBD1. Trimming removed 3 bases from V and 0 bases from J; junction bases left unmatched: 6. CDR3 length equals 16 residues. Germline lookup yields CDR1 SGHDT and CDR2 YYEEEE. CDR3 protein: CASSSPQGASNYGYTF. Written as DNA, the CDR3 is TGTGCCAGCAGCTCGCCACAGGGGGCCTCTAACTATGGCTACACCTTC.

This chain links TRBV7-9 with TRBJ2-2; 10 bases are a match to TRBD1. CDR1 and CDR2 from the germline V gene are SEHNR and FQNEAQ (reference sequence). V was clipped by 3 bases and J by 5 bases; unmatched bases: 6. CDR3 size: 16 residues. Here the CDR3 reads CASSFPGQGKTGELFF. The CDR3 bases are TGTGCCAGCAGCTTCCCGGGACAGGGGAAAACCGGGGAGCTGTTTTTT.

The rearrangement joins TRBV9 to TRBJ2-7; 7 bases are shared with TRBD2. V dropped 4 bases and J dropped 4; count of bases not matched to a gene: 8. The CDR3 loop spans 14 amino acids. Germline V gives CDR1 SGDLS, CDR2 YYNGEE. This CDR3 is CASSRTSALYEQYF. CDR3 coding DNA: TGTGCCAGCAGCCGCACTAGCGCCCTTTACGAGCAGTACTTC.

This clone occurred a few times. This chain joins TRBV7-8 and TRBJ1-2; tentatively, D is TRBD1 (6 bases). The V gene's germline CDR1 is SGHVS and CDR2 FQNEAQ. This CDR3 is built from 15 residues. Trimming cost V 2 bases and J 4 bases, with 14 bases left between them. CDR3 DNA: TGTGCCAGCAGCTTATCGGGACAAACCGGCTATGGCTACACCTTC. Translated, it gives CASSLSGQTGYGYTF.

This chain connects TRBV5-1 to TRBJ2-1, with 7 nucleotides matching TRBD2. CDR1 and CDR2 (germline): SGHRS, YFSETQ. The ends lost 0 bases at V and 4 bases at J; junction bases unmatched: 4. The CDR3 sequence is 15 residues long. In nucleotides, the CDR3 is TGCGCCAGCAGCTTGGGCGGGGGACGTTACAATGAGCAGTTCTTC. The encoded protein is CASSLGGGRYNEQFF.

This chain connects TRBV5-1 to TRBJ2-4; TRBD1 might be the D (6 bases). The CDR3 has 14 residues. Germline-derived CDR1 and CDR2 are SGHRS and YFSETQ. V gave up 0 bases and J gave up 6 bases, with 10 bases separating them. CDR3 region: CASSLEQGLNIQYF. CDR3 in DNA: TGCGCCAGCAGCTTGGAGCAGGGGCTAAACATTCAGTACTTC. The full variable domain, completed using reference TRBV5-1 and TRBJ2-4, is KAGVTQTPRYLIKTRGQQVTLSCSPISGHRSVSWYQQTPGQGLQFLFEYFSETQRNKGNFPGRFSGRQFSNSRSEMNVSTLELGDSALYLCASSLEQGLNIQYFGAGTRLSVL.

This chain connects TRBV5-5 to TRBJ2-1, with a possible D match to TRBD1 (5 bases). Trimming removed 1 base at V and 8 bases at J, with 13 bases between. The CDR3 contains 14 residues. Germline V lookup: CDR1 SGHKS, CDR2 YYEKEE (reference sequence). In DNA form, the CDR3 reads TGTGCCAGCAGCTTGCTTCAGGGATCTTATGAGCAGTTCTTC. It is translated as CASSLLQGSYEQFF.

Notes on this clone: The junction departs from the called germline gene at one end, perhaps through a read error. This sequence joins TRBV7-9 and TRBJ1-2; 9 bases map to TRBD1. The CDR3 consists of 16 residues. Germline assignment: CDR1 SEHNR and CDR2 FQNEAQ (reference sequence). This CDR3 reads CSSSLKVLQGAYGYTF. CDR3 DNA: TGTTCCAGCAGCTTAAAAGTCTTACAGGGGGCATATGGCTACACCTTC.

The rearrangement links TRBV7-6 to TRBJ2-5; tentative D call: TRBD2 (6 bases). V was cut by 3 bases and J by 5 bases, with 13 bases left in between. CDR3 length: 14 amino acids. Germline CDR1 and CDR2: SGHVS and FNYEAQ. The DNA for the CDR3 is TGTGCCAGCAGCTTCCGGGACCGGGGGGAGACCCAGTACTTC. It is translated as CASSFRDRGETQYF.

The CDR3 is CASSENAGNQPQHF. DNA of the CDR3: TGTGCCAGCAGTGAAAACGCGGGGAATCAGCCCCAGCATTTT. This chain links TRBV6-1 with TRBJ1-5, with D unclear. CDR1 and CDR2 from the germline V gene are MNHNS and SASEGT. V lost 2 bases and J 4 bases, leaving 9 bases between the germline ends. The CDR3 is 14 amino acids.

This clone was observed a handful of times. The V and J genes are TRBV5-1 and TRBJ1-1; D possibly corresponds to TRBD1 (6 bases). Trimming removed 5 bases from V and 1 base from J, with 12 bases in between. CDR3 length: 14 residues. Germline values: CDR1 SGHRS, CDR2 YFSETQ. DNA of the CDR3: TGCGCCAGCAGTGTTATGGGGGCGAACACTGAAGCTTTCTTT. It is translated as CASSVMGANTEAFF.

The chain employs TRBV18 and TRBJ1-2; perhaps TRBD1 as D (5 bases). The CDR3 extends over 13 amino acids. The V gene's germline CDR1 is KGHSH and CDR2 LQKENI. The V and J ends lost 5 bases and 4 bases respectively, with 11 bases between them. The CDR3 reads CASSFDRPYGYTF. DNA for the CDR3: TGTGCCAGCTCATTCGACAGACCCTATGGCTACACCTTC. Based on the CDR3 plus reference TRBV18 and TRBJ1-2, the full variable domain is NAGVMQNPRHLVRRRGQEARLRCSPMKGHSHVYWYRQLPEEGLKFMVYLQKENIIDESGMPKERFSAEFPKEGPSILRIQQVVRGDSAAYFCASSFDRPYGYTFGSGTRLTVV.

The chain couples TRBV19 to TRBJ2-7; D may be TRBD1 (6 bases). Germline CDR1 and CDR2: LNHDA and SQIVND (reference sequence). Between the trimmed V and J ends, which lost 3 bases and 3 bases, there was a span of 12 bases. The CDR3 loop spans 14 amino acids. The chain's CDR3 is CASSIQGPNYEQYF. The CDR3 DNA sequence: TGTGCCAGTAGTATCCAGGGGCCCAACTACGAGCAGTACTTC.

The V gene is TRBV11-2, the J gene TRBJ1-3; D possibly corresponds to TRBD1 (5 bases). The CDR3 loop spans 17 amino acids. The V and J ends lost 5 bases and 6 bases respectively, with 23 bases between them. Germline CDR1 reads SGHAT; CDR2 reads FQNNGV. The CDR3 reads CASSVVGQFRRENTIYF. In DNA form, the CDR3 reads TGTGCCAGCAGCGTTGTGGGGCAGTTCCGAAGAGAAAACACCATATATTTT. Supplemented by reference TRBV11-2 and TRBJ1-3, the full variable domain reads EAGVAQSPRYKIIEKRQSVAFWCNPISGHATLYWYQQILGQGPKLLIQFQNNGVVDDSQLPKDRFSAERLKGVDSTLKIQPAKLEDSAVYLCASSVVGQFRRENTIYFGEGSWLTVV.

This chain's CDR3 is CASQGDTAHNEQFF. CDR3 DNA sequence: TGTGCCAGCCAGGGGGATACAGCACACAATGAGCAGTTCTTC. The chain has TRBV6-1 and TRBJ2-1; 7 bases align to TRBD1. With 8 bases clipped from V and 5 bases from J, the junction kept 9 bases outside the gene matches. Germline V gives CDR1 MNHNS, CDR2 SASEGT. The CDR3 extends over 14 amino acids.

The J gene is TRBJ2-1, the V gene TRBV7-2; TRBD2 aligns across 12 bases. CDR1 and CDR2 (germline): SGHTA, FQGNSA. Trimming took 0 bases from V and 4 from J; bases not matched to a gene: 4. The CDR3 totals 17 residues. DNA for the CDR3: TGTGCCAGCAGCTTAGCGCTGACTAGCGGGGGATACAATGAGCAGTTCTTC. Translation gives CASSLALTSGGYNEQFF.

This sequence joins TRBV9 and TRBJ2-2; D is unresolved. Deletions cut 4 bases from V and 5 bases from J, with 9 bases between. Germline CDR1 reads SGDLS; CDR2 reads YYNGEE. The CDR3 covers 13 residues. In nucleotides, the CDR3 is TGTGCCAGCAGCTACCGGTGGACCGGGGAGCTGTTTTTT. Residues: CASSYRWTGELFF.

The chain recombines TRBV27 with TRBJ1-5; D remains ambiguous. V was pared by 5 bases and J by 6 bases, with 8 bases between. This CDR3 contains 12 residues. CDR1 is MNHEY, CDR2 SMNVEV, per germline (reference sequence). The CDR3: CASSPGLQPQHF. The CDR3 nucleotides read TGTGCCAGCAGTCCAGGTCTTCAGCCCCAGCATTTT.

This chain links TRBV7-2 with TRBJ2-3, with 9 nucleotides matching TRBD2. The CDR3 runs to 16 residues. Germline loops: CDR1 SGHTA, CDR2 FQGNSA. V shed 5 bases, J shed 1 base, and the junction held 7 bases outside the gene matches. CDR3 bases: TGTGCCAGCAGCCCCTCCGTAGCGGGGGGCACAGATACGCAGTATTTT. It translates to CASSPSVAGGTDTQYF.